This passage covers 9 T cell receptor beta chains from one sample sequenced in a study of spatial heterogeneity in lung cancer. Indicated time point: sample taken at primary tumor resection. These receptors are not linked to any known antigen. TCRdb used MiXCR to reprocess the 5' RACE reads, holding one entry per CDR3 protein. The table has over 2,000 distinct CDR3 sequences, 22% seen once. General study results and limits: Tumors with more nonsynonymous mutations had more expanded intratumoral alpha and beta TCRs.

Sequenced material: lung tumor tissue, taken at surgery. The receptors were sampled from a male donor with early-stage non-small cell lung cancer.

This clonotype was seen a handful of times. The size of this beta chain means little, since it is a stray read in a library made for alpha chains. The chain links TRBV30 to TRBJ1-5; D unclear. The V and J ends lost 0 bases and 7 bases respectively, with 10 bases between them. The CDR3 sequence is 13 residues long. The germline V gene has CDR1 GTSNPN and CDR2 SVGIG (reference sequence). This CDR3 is CAWSVRDRQPQHF. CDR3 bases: TGTGCCTGGAGTGTAAGGGATCGACAGCCCCAGCATTTT.

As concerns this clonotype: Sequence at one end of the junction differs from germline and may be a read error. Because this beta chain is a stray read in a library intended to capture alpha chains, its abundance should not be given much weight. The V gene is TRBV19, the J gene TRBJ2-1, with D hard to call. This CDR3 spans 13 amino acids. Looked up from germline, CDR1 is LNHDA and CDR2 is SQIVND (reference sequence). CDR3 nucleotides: TGTGCCAGTAGTAATGAACCGTGGAATGAGCAGCTCTTC. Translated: CASSNEPWNEQLF.

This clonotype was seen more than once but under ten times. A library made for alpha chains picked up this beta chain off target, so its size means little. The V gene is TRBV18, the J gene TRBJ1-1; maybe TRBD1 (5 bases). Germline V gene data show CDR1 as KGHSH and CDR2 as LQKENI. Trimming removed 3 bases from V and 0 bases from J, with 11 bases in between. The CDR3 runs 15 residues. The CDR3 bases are TGTGCCAGCTCACCTCAGGGCTCGATGAACACTGAAGCTTTCTTT. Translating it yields CASSPQGSMNTEAFF.

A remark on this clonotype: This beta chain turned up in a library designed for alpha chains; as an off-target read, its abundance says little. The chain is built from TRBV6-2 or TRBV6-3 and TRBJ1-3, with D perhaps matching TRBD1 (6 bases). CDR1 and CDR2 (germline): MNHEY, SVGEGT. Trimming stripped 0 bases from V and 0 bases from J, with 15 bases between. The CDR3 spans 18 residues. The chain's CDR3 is CASSYSGGTLNSGNTIYF. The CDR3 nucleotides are TGTGCCAGCAGTTACTCAGGCGGGACACTTAACTCTGGAAACACCATATATTTT.

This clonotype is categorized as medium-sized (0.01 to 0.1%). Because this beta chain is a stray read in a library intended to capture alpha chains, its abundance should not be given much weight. CDR3 region: CASRDSFRSTYNEQFF. CDR3 coding DNA: TGCGCCAGCAGGGACAGCTTTAGGTCAACCTACAATGAGCAGTTCTTC. The V gene is TRBV10-2, the J gene TRBJ2-1; D perhaps matches TRBD1 (6 bases). V lost 6 bases and J lost 2, with 17 bases in between. The CDR3 is 16 amino acids. Germline V lookup: CDR1 WSHSY, CDR2 SAAADI.

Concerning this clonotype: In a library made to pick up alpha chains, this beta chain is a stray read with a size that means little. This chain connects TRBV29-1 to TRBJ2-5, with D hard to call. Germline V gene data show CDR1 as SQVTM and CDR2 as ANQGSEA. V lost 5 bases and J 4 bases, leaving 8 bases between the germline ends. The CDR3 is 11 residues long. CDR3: CSVSISETQYF. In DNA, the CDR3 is TGCAGCGTTAGTATTTCAGAGACCCAGTACTTC.

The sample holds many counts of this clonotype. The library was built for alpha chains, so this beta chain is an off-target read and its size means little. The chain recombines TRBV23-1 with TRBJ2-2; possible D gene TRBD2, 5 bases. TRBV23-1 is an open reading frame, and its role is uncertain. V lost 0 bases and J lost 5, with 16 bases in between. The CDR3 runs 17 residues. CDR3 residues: CASSQSDNPSGTGELFF. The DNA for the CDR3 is TGCGCCAGCAGTCAATCTGATAATCCCTCGGGGACCGGGGAGCTGTTTTTT.

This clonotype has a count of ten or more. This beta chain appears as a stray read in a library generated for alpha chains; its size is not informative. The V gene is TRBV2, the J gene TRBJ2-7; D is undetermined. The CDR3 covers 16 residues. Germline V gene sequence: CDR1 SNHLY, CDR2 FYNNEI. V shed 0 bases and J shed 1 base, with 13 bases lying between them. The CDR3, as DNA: TGTGCCAGCAGTGAAGCGCTAAAGGCACAGTCCTACGAGCAGTACTTC. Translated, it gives CASSEALKAQSYEQYF. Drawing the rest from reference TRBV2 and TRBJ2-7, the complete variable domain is EPEVTQTPSHQVTQMGQEVILRCVPISNHLYFYWYRQILGQKVEFLVSFYNNEISEKSEIFDDQFSVERPDGSNFTLKIRSTKLEDSAMYFCASSEALKAQSYEQYFGPGTRLTVT.

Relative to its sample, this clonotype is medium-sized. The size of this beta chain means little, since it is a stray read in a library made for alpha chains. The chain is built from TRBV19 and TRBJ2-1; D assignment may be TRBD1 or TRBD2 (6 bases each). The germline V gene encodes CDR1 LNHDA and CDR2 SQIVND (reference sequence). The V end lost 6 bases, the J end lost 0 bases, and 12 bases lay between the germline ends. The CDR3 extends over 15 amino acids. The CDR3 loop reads CASRKGGGSYNEQFF. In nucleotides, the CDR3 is TGTGCCAGTAGGAAAGGAGGGGGCTCCTACAATGAGCAGTTCTTC.